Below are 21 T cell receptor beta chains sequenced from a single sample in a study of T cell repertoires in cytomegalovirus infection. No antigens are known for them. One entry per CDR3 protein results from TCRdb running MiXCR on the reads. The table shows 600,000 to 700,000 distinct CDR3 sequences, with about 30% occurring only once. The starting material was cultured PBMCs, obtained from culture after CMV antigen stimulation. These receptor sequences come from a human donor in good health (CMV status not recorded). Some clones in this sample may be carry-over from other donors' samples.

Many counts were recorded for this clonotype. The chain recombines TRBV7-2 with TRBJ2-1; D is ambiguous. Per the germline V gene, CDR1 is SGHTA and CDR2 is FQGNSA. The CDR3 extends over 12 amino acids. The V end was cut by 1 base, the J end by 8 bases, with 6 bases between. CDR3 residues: CASSLVKYEQFF. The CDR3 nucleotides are TGTGCCAGCAGCTTAGTTAAATATGAGCAGTTCTTC.

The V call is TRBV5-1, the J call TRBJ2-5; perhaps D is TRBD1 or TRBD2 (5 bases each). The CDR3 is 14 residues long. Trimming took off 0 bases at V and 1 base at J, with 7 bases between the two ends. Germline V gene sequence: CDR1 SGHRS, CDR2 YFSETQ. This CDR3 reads CASSLEGSQETQYF. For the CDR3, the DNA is TGCGCCAGCAGCTTGGAGGGGAGCCAAGAGACCCAGTACTTC. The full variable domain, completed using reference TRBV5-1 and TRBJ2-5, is KAGVTQTPRYLIKTRGQQVTLSCSPISGHRSVSWYQQTPGQGLQFLFEYFSETQRNKGNFPGRFSGRQFSNSRSEMNVSTLELGDSALYLCASSLEGSQETQYFGPGTRLLVL.

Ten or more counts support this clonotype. CDR3 protein: CASSLAETGNSSPLHF. CDR3 nucleotide sequence: TGTGCCAGCAGCTTAGCGGAGACAGGGAACAGTTCACCCCTCCACTTT. The rearrangement links TRBV7-9 to TRBJ1-6, with 7 bases fitting TRBD1. Germline loops: CDR1 SEHNR, CDR2 FQNEAQ (reference sequence). This CDR3 comprises 16 residues. Losses at the gene ends were 0 bases for V and 9 bases for J; bases not matched to a gene: 8.

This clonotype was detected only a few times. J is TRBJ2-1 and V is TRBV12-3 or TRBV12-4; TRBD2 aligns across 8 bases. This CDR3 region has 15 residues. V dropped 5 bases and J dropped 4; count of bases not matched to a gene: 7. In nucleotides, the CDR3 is TGTGCCAGCAGTCCCGAGGCGGGGGGATACAATGAGCAGTTCTTC. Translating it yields CASSPEAGGYNEQFF.

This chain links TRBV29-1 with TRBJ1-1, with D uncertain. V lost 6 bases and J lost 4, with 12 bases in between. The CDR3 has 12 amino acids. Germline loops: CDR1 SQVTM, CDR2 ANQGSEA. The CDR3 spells CSVGVGFTEAFF. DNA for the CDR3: TGCAGCGTGGGAGTGGGGTTCACTGAAGCTTTCTTT.

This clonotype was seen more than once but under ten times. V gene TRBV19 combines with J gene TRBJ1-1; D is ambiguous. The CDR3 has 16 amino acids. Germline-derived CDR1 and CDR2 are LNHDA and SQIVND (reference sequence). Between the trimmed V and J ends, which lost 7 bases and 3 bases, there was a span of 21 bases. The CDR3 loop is CASKTTAGEEDTEAFF. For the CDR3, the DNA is TGTGCCAGTAAAACAACCGCCGGGGAGGAGGACACTGAAGCTTTCTTT.

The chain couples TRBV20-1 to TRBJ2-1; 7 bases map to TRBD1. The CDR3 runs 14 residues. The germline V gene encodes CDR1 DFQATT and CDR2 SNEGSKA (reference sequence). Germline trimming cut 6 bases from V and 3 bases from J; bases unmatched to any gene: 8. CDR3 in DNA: TGCAGTGCCAGAAGGGGGCGCCGCTACAATGAGCAGTTCTTC. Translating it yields CSARRGRRYNEQFF.

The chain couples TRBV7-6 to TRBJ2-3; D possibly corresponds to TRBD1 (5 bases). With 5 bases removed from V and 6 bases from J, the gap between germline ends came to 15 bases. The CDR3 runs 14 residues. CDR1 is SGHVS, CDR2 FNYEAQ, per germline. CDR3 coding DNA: TGTGCCAGCAGCCTCGGTCCAGGGATGGATACGCAGTATTTT. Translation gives CASSLGPGMDTQYF.

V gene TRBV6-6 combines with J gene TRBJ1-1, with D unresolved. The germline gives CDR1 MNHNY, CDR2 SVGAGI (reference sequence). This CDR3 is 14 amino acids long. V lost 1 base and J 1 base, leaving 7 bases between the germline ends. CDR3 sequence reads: CASSYLRENTEAFF. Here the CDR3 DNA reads TGTGCCAGCAGTTACTTGAGGGAGAACACTGAAGCTTTCTTT.

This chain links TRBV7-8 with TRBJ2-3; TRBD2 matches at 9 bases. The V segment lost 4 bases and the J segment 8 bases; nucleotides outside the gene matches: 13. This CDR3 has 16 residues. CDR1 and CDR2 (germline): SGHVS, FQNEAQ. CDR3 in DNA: TGTGCCAGCAGCTCCGGTGGTCTAGCGGGGATCGGTACGCAGTATTTT. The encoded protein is CASSSGGLAGIGTQYF.

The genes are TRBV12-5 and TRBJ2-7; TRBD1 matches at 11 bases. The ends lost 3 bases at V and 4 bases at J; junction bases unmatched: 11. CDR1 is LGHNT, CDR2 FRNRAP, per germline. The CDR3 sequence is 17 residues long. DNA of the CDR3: TGTGCTAGTGGTTTCTCAGCACCGGGACAGGGGGGATACGAGCAGTACTTC. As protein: CASGFSAPGQGGYEQYF. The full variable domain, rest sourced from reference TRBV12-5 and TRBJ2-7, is DARVTQTPRHKVTEMGQEVTMRCQPILGHNTVFWYRQTMMQGLELLAYFRNRAPLDDSGMPKDRFSAEMPDATLATLKIQPSEPRDSAVYFCASGFSAPGQGGYEQYFGPGTRLTVT.

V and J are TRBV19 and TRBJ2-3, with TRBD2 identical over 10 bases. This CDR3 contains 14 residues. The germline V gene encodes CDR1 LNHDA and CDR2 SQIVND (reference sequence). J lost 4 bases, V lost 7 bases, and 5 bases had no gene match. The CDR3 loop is CASTPSGSADTQYF. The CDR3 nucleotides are TGTGCCAGTACCCCTAGCGGGAGTGCAGATACGCAGTATTTT.

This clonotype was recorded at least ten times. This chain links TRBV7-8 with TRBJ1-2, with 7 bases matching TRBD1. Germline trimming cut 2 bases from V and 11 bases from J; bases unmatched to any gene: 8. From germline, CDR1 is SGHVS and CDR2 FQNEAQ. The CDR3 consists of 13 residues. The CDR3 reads CASSLSTGATYTF. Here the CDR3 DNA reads TGTGCCAGCAGCTTATCCACAGGGGCCACTTACACCTTC.

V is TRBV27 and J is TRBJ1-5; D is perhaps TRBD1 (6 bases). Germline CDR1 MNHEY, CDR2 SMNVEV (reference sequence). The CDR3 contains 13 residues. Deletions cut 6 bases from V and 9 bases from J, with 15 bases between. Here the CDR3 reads CASRPGERWPQHF. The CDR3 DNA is TGTGCCAGCAGACCAGGGGAGAGATGGCCCCAGCATTTT.

In DNA, the CDR3 is TGTGCCAGCAGTTACCCGGACGGCCGAGGTCGTCCCCCTTGGCCCCAGCATTTT. This gives the protein CASSYPDGRGRPPWPQHF. The V call is TRBV6-6, the J call TRBJ1-5, with D unresolved. Germline V CDR1 and CDR2: MNHNY, SVGAGI (reference sequence). The CDR3 is 18 amino acids. Trimming pared 2 bases from V and 9 bases from J, leaving 26 bases between.

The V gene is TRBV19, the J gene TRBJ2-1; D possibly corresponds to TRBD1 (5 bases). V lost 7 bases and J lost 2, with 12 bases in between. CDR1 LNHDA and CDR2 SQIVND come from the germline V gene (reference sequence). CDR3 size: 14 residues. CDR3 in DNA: TGTGCCAGTATAGTAGGGGATACCTACAATGAGCAGTTCTTC. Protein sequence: CASIVGDTYNEQFF.

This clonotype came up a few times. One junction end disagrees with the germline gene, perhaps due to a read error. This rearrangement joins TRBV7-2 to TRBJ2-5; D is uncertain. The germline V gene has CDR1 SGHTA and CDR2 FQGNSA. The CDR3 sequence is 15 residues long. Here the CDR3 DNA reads TGTGCCAGCAGCCCCCCTGGTAGGCACCAAGCGACCCAGTACTTC. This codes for CASSPPGRHQATQYF.

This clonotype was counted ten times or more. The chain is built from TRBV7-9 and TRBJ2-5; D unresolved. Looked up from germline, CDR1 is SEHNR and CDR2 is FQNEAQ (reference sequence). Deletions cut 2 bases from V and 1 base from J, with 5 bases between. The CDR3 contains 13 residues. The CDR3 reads CASSLTVQETQYF. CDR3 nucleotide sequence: TGTGCCAGCAGCTTAACGGTCCAAGAGACCCAGTACTTC. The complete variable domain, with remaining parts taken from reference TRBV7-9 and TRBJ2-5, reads DTGVSQNPRHKITKRGQNVTFRCDPISEHNRLYWYRQTLGQGPEFLTYFQNEAQLEKSRLLSDRFSAERPKGSFSTLEIQRTEQGDSAMYLCASSLTVQETQYFGPGTRLLVL.

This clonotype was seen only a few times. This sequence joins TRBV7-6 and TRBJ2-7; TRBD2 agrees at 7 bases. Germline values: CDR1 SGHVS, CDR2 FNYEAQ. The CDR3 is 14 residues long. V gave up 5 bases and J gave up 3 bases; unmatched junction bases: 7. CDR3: CASSRTTSRYEQYF. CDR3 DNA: TGTGCCAGCAGCAGGACGACTAGCCGCTACGAGCAGTACTTC.

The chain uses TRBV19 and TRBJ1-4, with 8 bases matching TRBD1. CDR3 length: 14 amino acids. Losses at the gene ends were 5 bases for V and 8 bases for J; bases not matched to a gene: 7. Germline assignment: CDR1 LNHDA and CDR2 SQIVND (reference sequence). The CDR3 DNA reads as TGTGCCAGTAGTGTTGACAGGGGAGTCGAAAAACTGTTTTTT. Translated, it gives CASSVDRGVEKLFF.

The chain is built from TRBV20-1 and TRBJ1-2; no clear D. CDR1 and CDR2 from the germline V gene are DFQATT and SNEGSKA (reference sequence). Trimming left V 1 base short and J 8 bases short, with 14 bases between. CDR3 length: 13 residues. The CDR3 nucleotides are TGCAGTGCTAGAGCGGACCGGGCAGAAGGCTACACCTTC. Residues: CSARADRAEGYTF.